The 3 T cell receptor beta chains below were found in one sample sequenced in a study of blood T cell repertoires in COVID-19. The assay was immunoSEQ multiplex PCR, and TCRdb's table has in-frame clones only and misses some. The data contain 100,000 to 150,000 clones, 85% to 90% of them seen just once; the ten biggest clones take up approximately 30%. Sequenced input: peripheral blood. The receptors come from a man in his 70s with active or convalescent COVID-19.

The chain links TRBV2 to TRBJ2-7; 7 positions agree with TRBD1. The germline V gene has CDR1 SNHLY and CDR2 FYNNEI. This CDR3 is built from 16 residues. V dropped 7 bases and J dropped 3; count of bases not matched to a gene: 15. This CDR3 is CASTEEDRVNLYEQYF. CDR3 sequence (DNA): TGTGCCAGCACGGAGGAAGACAGGGTTAACCTCTACGAGCAGTACTTC.

The gene calls are TRBV13 and TRBJ1-2; TRBD1 might be the D (6 bases). Germline V CDR1 and CDR2: PRHDT, FYEKMQ (reference sequence). Trimming removed 3 bases from V and 8 bases from J, with 16 bases in between. CDR3 size: 14 residues. Here the CDR3 reads CASSFWAGDRGYTF. The CDR3 DNA reads TGTGCCAGCAGCTTCTGGGCAGGGGATAGGGGCTACACCTTC. Full variable domain (remainder filled in from reference TRBV13 and TRBJ1-2): AAGVIQSPRHLIKEKRETATLKCYPIPRHDTVYWYQQGPGQDPQFLISFYEKMQSDKGSIPDRFSAQQFSDYHSELNMSSLELGDSALYFCASSFWAGDRGYTFGSGTRLTVV.

This chain joins TRBV27 and TRBJ1-2, with TRBD1 identical over 9 bases. The CDR3 length is 16 residues. In germline, CDR1 is MNHEY, CDR2 SMNVEV (reference sequence). Trimming cost V 7 bases and J 1 base; bases outside gene matches: 10. The CDR3 nucleotides are TGTGCCAGCAAAGAGAGAGGGGGACAGGGTAACTATGGCTACACCTTC. This encodes CASKERGGQGNYGYTF.